This TCR beta chain was sequenced during a study of early T cells in non-severe SARS-CoV-2 infection. Background on the study: Whole-blood bulk RNA, unsorted, was sequenced, and chains were unpaired.

The CDR3 totals 14 residues. Trimming stripped 6 bases from V and 2 bases from J, with 11 bases between. CDR1 is WSHSY and CDR2 is SAAADI in the germline V gene. As concerns this clonotype: Its target is unknown.

Individual cDNA molecules carried attached unique molecular identifiers. TCRdb called the 5' RACE reads again in MiXCR, with one record for every CDR3 protein. The repertoire holds 86,000 or so distinct CDR3 sequences, with roughly 6% as singletons. Overall study results and limits: Matches to VDJdb favored anti-spike CD8 responses and missed private and CD4 specificities.

The sample taken for sequencing was whole blood. The rearrangement uses TRBV10-2 and TRBJ2-1; maybe TRBD2 (6 bases). The origin of this receptor is an adult who was a healthcare worker with PCR-confirmed SARS-CoV-2 infection or an uninfected control (not recorded which). The CDR3 nucleotides are TGCGCCAGCAGGACTAGGGCTCCCTACAATGAGCAGTTCTTC. Translation gives CASRTRAPYNEQFF.